This T cell receptor beta chain stems from a study of T cell changes during pregnancy in multiple sclerosis. The CDR3 runs to 15 residues. The germline V gene encodes CDR1 MNHEY and CDR2 SVGAGI. J gave up 7 bases and V 4 bases, and 9 bases lay outside the gene matches. Clones were sequenced by immunoSEQ multiplex PCR, and TCRdb holds only the in-frame ones, with some missing. The data show just under 65,000 clones, roughly nine tenths seen once. The chain employs TRBV6-5 and TRBJ2-2; 7 positions match TRBD1. This clonotype originated in a female donor in good health, enrolled as a control in a pregnancy study. Sequenced here: peripheral blood, sampled in the third trimester of pregnancy. The CDR3 bases are TGTGCCAGCAGTTTCTCCGACAGGGTGGTCGGGGAGCTGTTTTTT. It specifies CASSFSDRVVGELFF.